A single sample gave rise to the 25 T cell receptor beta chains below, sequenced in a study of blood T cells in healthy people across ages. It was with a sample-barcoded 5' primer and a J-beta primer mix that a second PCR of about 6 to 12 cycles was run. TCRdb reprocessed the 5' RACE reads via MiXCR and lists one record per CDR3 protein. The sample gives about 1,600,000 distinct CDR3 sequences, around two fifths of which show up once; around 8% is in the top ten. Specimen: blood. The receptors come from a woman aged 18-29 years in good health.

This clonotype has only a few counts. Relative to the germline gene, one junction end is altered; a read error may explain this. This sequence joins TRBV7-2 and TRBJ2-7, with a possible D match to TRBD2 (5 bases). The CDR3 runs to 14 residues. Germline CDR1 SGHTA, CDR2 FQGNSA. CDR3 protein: CASSRGFLPYEQYF. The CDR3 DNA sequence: TGCGCCAGCAGCCGAGGGTTCTTGCCGTACGAGCAGTACTTC.

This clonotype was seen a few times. CDR3 sequence: CASSLYSLMVDYEQYF. In nucleotides, the CDR3 is TGCGCCAGCAGCTTGTATTCTTTGATGGTCGACTACGAGCAGTACTTC. The chain carries TRBV5-1 and TRBJ2-7; no reliable D call. V lost 1 base and J lost 3, with 17 bases in between. The CDR3 consists of 16 residues. Germline loops: CDR1 SGHRS, CDR2 YFSETQ.

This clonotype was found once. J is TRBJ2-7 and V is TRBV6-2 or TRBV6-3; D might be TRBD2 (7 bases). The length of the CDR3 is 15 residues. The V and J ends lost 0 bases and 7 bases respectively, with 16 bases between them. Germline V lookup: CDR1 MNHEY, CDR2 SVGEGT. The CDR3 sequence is CASSYSGGADNEQYF. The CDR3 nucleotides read TGTGCCAGCAGTTACTCGGGGGGGGCCGACAATGAGCAGTACTTC.

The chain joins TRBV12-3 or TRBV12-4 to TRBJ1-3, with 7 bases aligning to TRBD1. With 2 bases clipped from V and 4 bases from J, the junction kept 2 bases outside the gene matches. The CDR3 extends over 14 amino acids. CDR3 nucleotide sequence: TGTGCCAGCAGTTTAAAGGACAGGGGAAACACCATATATTTT. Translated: CASSLKDRGNTIYF.

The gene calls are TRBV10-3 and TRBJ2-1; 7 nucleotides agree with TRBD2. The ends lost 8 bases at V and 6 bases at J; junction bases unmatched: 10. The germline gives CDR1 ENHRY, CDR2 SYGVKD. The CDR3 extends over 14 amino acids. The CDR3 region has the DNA TGTGCCATCCGGGGCGGGAGCATGGGCAATGAGCAGTTCTTC. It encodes CAIRGGSMGNEQFF.

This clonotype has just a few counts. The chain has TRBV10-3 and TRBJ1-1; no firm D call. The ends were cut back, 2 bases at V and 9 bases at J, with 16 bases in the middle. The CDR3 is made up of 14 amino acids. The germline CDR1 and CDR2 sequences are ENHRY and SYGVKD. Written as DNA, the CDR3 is TGTGCCATCAGTGAGGAGGGTCCGCAGGTTAAAGCTTTCTTT. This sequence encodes CAISEEGPQVKAFF.

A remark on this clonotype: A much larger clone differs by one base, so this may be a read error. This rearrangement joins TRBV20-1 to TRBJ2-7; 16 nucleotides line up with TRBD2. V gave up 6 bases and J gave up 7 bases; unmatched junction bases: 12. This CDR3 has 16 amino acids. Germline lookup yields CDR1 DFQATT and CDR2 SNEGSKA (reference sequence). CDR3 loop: CSASGTSGRDVDEQYF. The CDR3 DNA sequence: TGCAGTGCCTCCGGGACTAGCGGGAGGGATGTTGATGAGCAGTACTTC.

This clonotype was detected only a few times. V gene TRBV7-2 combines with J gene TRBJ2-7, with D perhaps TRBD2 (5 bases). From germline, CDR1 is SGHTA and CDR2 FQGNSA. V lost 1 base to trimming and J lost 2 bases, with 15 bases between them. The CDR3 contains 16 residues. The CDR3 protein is CASSLGGGTVAYEQYF. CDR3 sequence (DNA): TGTGCCAGCAGCTTAGGAGGAGGTACGGTGGCCTACGAGCAGTACTTC.

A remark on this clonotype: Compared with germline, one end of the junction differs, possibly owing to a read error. CDR3 loop: CSASSPENAEAFF. The CDR3 nucleotides read TGCAGTGCTAGCTCCCCAGAGAACGCTGAAGCTTTCTTT. The V and J genes are TRBV20-1 and TRBJ1-1; D is unclear. The CDR3 has 13 amino acids. CDR1 and CDR2 (germline): DFQATT, SNEGSKA (reference sequence).

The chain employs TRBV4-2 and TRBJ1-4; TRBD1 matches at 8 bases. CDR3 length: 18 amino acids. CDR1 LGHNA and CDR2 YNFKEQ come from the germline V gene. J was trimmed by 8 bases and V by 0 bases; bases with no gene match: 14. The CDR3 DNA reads TGTGCCAGCAGCCAAGAAAACCAGGGGGCCTTTGCAGACGAAAAACTGTTTTTT. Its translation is CASSQENQGAFADEKLFF.

The CDR3 region has the DNA TGTGCCAGCAGCTTAAATCCGGCGGGCGTTACGCAGTATTTT. It encodes CASSLNPAGVTQYF. The chain combines TRBV7-3 with TRBJ2-3; possible D gene TRBD2, 5 bases. Per germline, CDR1 SGHTA and CDR2 FQGTGA. Between the trimmed V and J ends, which lost 1 base and 8 bases, there was a span of 13 bases. The CDR3 totals 14 residues.

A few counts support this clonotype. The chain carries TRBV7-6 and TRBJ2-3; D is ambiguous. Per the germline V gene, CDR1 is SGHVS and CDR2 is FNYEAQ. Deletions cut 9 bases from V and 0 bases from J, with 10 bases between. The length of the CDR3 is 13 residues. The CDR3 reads CASASYSTDTQYF. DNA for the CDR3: TGTGCCAGTGCTTCCTATAGCACAGATACGCAGTATTTT.

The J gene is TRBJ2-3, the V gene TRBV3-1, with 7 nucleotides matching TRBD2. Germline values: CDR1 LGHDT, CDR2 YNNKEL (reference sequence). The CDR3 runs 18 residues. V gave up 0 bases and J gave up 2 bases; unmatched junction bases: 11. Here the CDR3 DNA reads TGTGCCAGCAGCCAAGAGGGGGTGTCCGGGGGGAACACAGATACGCAGTATTTT. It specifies CASSQEGVSGGNTDTQYF.

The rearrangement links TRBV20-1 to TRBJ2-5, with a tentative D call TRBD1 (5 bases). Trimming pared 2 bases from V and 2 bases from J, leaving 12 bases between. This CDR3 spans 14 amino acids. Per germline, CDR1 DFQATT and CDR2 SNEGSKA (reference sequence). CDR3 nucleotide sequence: TGCAGTGCTAGAATATGGGGCTGGCAAGAGACCCAGTACTTC. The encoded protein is CSARIWGWQETQYF.

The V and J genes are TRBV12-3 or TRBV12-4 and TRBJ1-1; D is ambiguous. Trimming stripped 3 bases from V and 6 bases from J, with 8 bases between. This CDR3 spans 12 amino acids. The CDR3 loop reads CASSFVRSEAFF. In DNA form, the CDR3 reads TGTGCCAGCAGTTTCGTTAGGTCTGAAGCTTTCTTT.

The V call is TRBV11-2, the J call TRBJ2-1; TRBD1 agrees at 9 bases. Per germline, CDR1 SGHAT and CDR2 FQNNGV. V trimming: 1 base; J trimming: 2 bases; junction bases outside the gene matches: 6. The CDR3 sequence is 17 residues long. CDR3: CASSLGAGTGPYNEQFF. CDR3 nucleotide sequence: TGTGCCAGCAGCTTAGGGGCCGGGACAGGGCCCTACAATGAGCAGTTCTTC.

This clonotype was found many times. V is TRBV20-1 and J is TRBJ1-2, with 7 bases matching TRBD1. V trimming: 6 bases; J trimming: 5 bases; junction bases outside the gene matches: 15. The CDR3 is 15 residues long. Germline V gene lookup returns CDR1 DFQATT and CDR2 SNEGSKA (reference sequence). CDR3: CSARDSQYSPYGYTF. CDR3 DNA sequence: TGCAGTGCGCGGGACAGCCAATATTCCCCGTATGGCTACACCTTC.

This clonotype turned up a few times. The CDR3 sequence: CASSYQDPNYGYTF. CDR3 in DNA: TGTGCCAGCAGTTACCAGGACCCCAACTATGGCTACACCTTC. The V gene is TRBV6-5, the J gene TRBJ1-2; D is uncertain. This CDR3 is 14 amino acids long. Trimming stripped 2 bases from V and 2 bases from J, with 9 bases between. CDR1 and CDR2 from the germline V gene are MNHEY and SVGAGI.

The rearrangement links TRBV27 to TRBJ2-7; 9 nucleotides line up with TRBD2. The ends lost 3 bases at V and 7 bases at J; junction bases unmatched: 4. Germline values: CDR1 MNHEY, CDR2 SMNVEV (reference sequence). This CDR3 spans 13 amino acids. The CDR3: CASSLREGREQYF. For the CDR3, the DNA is TGTGCCAGCAGTTTGCGGGAGGGCCGGGAGCAGTACTTC.

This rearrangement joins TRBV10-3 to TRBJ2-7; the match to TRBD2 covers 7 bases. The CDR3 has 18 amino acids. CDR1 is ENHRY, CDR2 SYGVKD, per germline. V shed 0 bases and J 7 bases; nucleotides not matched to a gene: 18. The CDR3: CAISESFRSGGIFDEQYF. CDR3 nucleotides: TGTGCCATCAGTGAGTCGTTTCGTTCGGGAGGTATCTTTGATGAGCAGTACTTC.

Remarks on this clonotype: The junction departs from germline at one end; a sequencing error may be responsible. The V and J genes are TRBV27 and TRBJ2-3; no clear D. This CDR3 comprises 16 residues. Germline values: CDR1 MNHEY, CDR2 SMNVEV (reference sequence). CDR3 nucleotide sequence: TGTGCCAGCAGTGCCGGCGACGTGGGTCGCACAGATGCGCAGTATTTT. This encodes CASSAGDVGRTDAQYF.

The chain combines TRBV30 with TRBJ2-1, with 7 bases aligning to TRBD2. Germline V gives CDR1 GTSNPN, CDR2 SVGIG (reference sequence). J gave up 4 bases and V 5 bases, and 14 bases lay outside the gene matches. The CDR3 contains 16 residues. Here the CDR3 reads CAWGSLGTTVYNEQFF. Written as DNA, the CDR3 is TGTGCCTGGGGTTCTTTGGGGACTACCGTATACAATGAGCAGTTCTTC.

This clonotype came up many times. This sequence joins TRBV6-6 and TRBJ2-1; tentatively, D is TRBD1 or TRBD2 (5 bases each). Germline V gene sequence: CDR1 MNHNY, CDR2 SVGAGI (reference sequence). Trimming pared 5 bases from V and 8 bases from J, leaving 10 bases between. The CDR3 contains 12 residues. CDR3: CASSPQGDEQFF. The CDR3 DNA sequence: TGTGCCAGCAGTCCTCAGGGAGATGAGCAGTTCTTC.

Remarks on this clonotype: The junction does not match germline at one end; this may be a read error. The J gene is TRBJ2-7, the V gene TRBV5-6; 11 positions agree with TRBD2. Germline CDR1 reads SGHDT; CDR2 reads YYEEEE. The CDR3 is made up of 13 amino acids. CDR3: CTSRLAGTYEQYF. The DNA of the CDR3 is TGTACCAGCAGACTAGCGGGGACCTACGAGCAGTACTTC.

The CDR3: CASSSWTGRGTEAFF. DNA for the CDR3: TGTGCCAGCAGTTCATGGACAGGGAGAGGAACTGAAGCTTTCTTT. The rearrangement joins TRBV6-5 to TRBJ1-1, with TRBD1 matching 8 bases. The CDR3 loop spans 15 amino acids. J gave up 5 bases and V 4 bases, and 9 bases lay outside the gene matches. The germline gives CDR1 MNHEY, CDR2 SVGAGI.